This T cell receptor (beta chain) was profiled in a study of T cell responses to AZD1222 COVID-19 vaccine. Whole-study results and caveats: Reports indicate that nearly half of spike-specific TCRs are directed at unmutated variant regions. Only after the peak T cell response were repertoires sampled.

Turning to this clone: Its antigen is still unknown.

Germline V gene sequence: CDR1 SGHVS, CDR2 FQNEAQ. The junction had 14 bases not matched to a gene; V was cut back by 3 bases and J by 4 bases. This CDR3 has 18 amino acids. Libraries were prepared by immunoSEQ multiplex PCR; TCRdb keeps only in-frame clonotypes and omits some of them. The sample consists of some 75,000 clones, 70% to 90% of them appearing once. The chain links TRBV7-8 to TRBJ2-3; TRBD2 matches 9 bases. The sample in question was peripheral blood, obtained on day 0 of AZD1222 vaccination. This receptor was taken from an adult in good health. The CDR3 protein is CASSFFAGGATGPDTQYF. The CDR3 coding sequence is TGTGCCAGCAGCTTTTTCGCGGGGGGGGCAACTGGCCCAGATACGCAGTATTTT. The entire variable domain, with the rest obtained from reference TRBV7-8 and TRBJ2-3, is as follows: GAGVSQSPRYKVAKRGQDVALRCDPISGHVSLFWYQQALGQGPEFLTYFQNEAQLDKSGLPSDRFFAERPEGSVSTLKIQRTQQEDSAVYLCASSFFAGGATGPDTQYFGPGTRLTVL.